The rows below give T cell receptor beta chains drawn from one sample of a study of blood T cell repertoires in COVID-19. The assay was immunoSEQ multiplex PCR, and TCRdb's table has in-frame clones only and misses some. The data hold some 210,000 clones, with approximately 85% observed a single time. The source material was peripheral blood. These receptors all come from a woman between 45 and 65 years old with active or convalescent COVID-19. The CDR3 runs from the conserved cysteine through the conserved F or W. Each record gives: CDR3 protein, CDR3 DNA, J gene, D gene, V gene, clone size. D genes are given only for firm matches. The size entry is marked missing in some rows and otherwise reads once, few, many or a size class.

CDR3aa: CASSPQGPNNEKLFF
CDR3nt: TGTGCCAGCAGCCCTCAGGGGCCTAATAATGAAAAACTGTTTTTT
j_gene: TRBJ1-4
d_gene: NA
v_gene: TRBV5-4
abundance: NA

CDR3aa: CASRHLLGNGETQYF
CDR3nt: TGTGCCAGCAGGCACCTTCTAGGAAACGGGGAGACCCAGTACTTC
j_gene: TRBJ2-5
d_gene: NA
v_gene: TRBV6-5
abundance: NA

CDR3aa: CASTQGTANEKLFF
CDR3nt: TGTGCCAGCACCCAAGGGACAGCTAATGAAAAACTGTTTTTT
j_gene: TRBJ1-4
d_gene: TRBD1
v_gene: TRBV7-9
abundance: NA

CDR3aa: CAIKGIRDNSPLHF
CDR3nt: TGTGCCATCAAGGGGATCCGGGATAATTCACCCCTCCACTTT
j_gene: TRBJ1-6
d_gene: NA
v_gene: TRBV10-3
abundance: NA

CDR3aa: CASTQGLPSGSYEQYF
CDR3nt: TGTGCCAGCACACAGGGGCTCCCTAGCGGGAGCTACGAGCAGTACTTC
j_gene: TRBJ2-7
d_gene: TRBD2
v_gene: TRBV6-6
abundance: NA

CDR3aa: CASSYDSSGANVLTF
CDR3nt: TGTGCCAGCAGTTACGACAGCTCTGGGGCCAACGTCCTGACTTTC
j_gene: TRBJ2-6
d_gene: NA
v_gene: TRBV6-5
abundance: NA

CDR3aa: CASSPQGGSVLFYNEQFF
CDR3nt: TGTGCCAGCAGCCCACAGGGGGGGTCGGTTTTGTTTTACAATGAGCAGTTCTTC
j_gene: TRBJ2-1
d_gene: NA
v_gene: TRBV7-9
abundance: NA

CDR3aa: CASSYWGGGEKLFF
CDR3nt: TGTGCCAGCAGTTACTGGGGAGGAGGCGAAAAACTGTTTTTT
j_gene: TRBJ1-4
d_gene: NA
v_gene: TRBV6-6
abundance: few

CDR3aa: CASSARDSDTYNEQFF
CDR3nt: TGTGCCAGCAGCGCTCGGGACTCCGATACCTACAATGAGCAGTTCTTC
j_gene: TRBJ2-1
d_gene: NA
v_gene: TRBV9
abundance: NA

CDR3aa: CATLEDRPYGYTF
CDR3nt: TGTGCCACTTTGGAGGACAGGCCCTATGGCTACACCTTC
j_gene: TRBJ1-2
d_gene: TRBD1
v_gene: TRBV28
abundance: NA